The sequence of this T cell receptor (beta chain) was determined in a study of T cells in localized non-small cell lung cancer. Study conclusions and caveats: Among the top 100 tumor clones, a median about 52 appeared in adjacent lung. Uninvolved adjacent lung showed peak T cell clonality, exceeding tumor. There was an association of higher blood T cell density with longer overall survival.

As concerns this clone: The antigen is unknown.

Assay: immunoSEQ multiplex PCR; the TCRdb copy retains only in-frame clones and omits some. The table has around 26,000 clones, 70% to 90% seen once. CDR3 length: 15 amino acids. Germline CDR1 and CDR2: SGDLS and YYNGEE. The ends were cut back, 2 bases at V and 0 bases at J, with 11 bases in the middle. The sequences come from peripheral blood, collected before any cancer treatment. The receptor comes from a woman aged 18-49 years with stage I lung adenocarcinoma. The V and J genes are TRBV9 and TRBJ1-1; weak D call: TRBD1 (6 bases). Here the CDR3 reads CASSVYRELNTEAFF. CDR3 coding DNA: TGTGCCAGCAGCGTTTACAGGGAATTGAACACTGAAGCTTTCTTT. Looking up the rest from reference TRBV9 and TRBJ1-1 gives the full variable domain: DSGVTQTPKHLITATGQRVTLRCSPRSGDLSVYWYQQSLDQGLQFLIQYYNGEERAKGNILERFSAQQFPDLHSELNLSSLELGDSALYFCASSVYRELNTEAFFGQGTRLTVV.